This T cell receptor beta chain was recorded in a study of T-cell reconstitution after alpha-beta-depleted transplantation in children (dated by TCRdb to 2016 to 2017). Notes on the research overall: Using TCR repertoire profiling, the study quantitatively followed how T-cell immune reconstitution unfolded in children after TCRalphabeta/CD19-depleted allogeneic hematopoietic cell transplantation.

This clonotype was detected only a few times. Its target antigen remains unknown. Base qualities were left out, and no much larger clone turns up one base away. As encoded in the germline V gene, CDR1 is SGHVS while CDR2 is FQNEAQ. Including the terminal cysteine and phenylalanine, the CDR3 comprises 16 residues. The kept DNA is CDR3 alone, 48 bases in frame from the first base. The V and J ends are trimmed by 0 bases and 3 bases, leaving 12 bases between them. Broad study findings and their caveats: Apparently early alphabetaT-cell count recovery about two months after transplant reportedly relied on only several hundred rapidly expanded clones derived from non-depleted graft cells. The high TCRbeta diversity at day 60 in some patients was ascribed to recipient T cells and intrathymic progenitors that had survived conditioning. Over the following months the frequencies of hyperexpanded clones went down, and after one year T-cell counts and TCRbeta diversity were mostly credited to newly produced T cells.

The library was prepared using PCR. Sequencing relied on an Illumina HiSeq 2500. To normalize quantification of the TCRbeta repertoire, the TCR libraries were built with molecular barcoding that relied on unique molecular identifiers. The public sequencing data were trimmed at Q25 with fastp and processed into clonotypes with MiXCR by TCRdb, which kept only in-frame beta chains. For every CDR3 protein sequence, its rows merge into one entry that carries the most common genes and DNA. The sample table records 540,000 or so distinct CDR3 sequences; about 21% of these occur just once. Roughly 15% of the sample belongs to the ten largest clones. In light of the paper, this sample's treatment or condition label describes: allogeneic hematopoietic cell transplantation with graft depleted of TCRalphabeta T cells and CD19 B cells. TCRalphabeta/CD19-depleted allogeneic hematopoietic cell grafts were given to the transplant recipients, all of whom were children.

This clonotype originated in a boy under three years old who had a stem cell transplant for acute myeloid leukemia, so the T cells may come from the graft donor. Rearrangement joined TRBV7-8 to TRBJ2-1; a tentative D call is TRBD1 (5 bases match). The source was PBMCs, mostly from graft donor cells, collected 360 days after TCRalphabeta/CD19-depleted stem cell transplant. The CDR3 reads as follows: CASSLAAGYIYNEQFF. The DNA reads TGTGCCAGCAGCTTAGCGGCAGGGTACATCTACAATGAGCAGTTCTTC.